A selection of T cell receptor beta chains follows, all from one sample in a study of blood T cell repertoires in COVID-19. Repertoires were generated with immunoSEQ multiplex PCR, while TCRdb's copy carries only in-frame clones and drops some. The repertoire holds under 150,000 clones, about 85% seen once, with about 13% in the top ten. The sequenced sample was peripheral blood. The receptors here all came from a human donor in a cohort sampled during active COVID-19. Both conserved end residues are part of each CDR3. The order of the fields is clone size, D gene, J gene, V gene, CDR3 protein, CDR3 DNA. D genes are given only for firm matches. Expanded clones get a size class; other rows say once, few or many, or leave the size out.

>NA|NA|TRBJ1-3|TRBV27
CASGTGIGNTIYF
TGTGCCAGCGGAACAGGGATTGGAAACACCATATATTTT
>NA|TRBD2|TRBJ2-7|TRBV6-5
CASSQSSGAIYEQYF
TGTGCCAGCAGTCAGTCTAGCGGGGCCATCTACGAGCAGTACTTC
>NA|NA|TRBJ1-6|TRBV11-2
CASSFPGSFSPLHF
TGTGCCAGCAGCTTTCCCGGGAGTTTTTCACCCCTCCACTTT
>NA|NA|TRBJ1-6|TRBV3-1/TRBV3-2
CASSQTRSPLHF
TGTGCCAGCAGCCAGACACGTTCACCCCTCCACTTT
>NA|NA|TRBJ1-5|TRBV28
CASSLWAGGNQPQHF
TGTGCCAGCAGTTTATGGGCCGGAGGCAATCAGCCCCAGCATTTT
>NA|NA|TRBJ1-5|TRBV7-6
CASSPRAGANYQPQHF
TGTGCCAGCAGCCCTCGGGCAGGGGCGAACTATCAGCCCCAGCATTTT
>once|NA|TRBJ1-2|TRBV4-3
CASSPTRPGQQFHYGYTF
TGCGCCAGCAGCCCCACCCGCCCGGGACAACAGTTCCACTATGGCTACACCTTC
>NA|TRBD1|TRBJ1-2|TRBV5-4
CASSSGQGGGYTF
TGTGCCAGCAGCTCCGGACAGGGGGGTGGCTACACCTTC
>NA|NA|TRBJ1-3|TRBV7-9
CASSFRDGNTIYF
TGTGCCAGCAGCTTCAGGGATGGAAACACCATATATTTT
>once|TRBD1|TRBJ1-5|TRBV2
CASNTQTGGYQPQHF
TGTGCCAGCAATACTCAGACAGGGGGCTATCAGCCCCAGCATTTT
>NA|NA|TRBJ1-1|TRBV5-4
CASSLATGLGTEAFF
TGTGCCAGCAGCCTCGCAACAGGGCTAGGCACTGAAGCTTTCTTT
>NA|TRBD1|TRBJ1-4|TRBV5-1
CASRHRGPDEKLFF
TGCGCCAGCAGACACAGGGGGCCTGATGAAAAACTGTTTTTT
>NA|NA|TRBJ1-6|TRBV7-7
CASSSIGPLGASNSPLHF
TGTGCCAGCAGCTCCATTGGGCCTTTGGGGGCTTCGAATTCACCCCTCCACTTT
>few|NA|TRBJ2-7|TRBV6-5
CASSYEGRAGEQYF
TGTGCCAGCAGTTACGAAGGCAGGGCGGGGGAGCAGTACTTC